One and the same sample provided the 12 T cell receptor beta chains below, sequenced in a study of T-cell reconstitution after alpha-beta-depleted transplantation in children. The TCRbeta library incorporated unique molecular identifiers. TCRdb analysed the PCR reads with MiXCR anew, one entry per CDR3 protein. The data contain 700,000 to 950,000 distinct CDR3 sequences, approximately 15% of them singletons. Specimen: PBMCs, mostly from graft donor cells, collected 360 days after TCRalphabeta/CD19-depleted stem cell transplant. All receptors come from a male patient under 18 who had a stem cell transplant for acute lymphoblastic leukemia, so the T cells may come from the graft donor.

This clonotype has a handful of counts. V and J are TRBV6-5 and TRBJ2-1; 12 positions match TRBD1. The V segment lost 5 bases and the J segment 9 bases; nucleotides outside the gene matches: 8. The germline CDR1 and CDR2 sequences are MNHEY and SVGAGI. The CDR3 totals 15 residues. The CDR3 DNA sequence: TGTGCCAGCAGTACTGGGACAGGGGGCGTAGGTGAGCAGTTCTTC. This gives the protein CASSTGTGGVGEQFF.

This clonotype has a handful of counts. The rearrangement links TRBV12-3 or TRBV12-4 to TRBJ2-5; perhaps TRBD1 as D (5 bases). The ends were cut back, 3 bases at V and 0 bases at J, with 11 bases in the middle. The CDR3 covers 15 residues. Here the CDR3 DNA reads TGTGCCAGCAGTTTCGGTGGGGCAGACCAAGAGACCCAGTACTTC. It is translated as CASSFGGADQETQYF.

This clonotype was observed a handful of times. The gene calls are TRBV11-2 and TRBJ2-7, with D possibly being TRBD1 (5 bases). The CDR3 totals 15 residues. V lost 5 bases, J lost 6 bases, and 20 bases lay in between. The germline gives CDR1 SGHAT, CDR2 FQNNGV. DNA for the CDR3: TGTGCCAGCAGCCCCCTCCAGGGTCCTCTTGTCGAGCAGTACTTC. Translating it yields CASSPLQGPLVEQYF. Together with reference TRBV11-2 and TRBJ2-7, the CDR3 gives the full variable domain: EAGVAQSPRYKIIEKRQSVAFWCNPISGHATLYWYQQILGQGPKLLIQFQNNGVVDDSQLPKDRFSAERLKGVDSTLKIQPAKLEDSAVYLCASSPLQGPLVEQYFGPGTRLTVT.

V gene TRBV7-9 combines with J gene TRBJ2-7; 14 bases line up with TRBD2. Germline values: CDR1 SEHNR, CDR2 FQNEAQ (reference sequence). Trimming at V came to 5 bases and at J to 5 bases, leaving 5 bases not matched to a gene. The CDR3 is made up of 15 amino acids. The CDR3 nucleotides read TGTGCCAGCAGCCCCGGACTAGCGGGAGGACACGAGCAGTACTTC. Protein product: CASSPGLAGGHEQYF.

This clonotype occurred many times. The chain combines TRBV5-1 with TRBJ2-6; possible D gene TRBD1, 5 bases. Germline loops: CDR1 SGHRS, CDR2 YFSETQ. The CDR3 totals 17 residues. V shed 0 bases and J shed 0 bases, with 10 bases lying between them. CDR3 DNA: TGCGCCAGCAGCTTGGTAGGTCAGGGCTCTGGGGCCAACGTCCTGACTTTC. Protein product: CASSLVGQGSGANVLTF.

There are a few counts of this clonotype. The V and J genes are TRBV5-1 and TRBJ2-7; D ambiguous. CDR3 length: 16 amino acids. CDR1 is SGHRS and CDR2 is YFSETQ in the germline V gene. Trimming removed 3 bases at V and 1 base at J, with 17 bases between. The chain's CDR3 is CASSSTSASASYEQYF. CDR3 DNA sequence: TGCGCCAGCAGCTCCACCTCGGCATCTGCTTCCTACGAGCAGTACTTC.

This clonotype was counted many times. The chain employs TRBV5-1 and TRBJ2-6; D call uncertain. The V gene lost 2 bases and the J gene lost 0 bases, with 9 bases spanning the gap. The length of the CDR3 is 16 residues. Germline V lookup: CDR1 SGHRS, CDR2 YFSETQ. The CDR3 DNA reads TGCGCCAGCAGCTTAGTTCTTGTCTCTGGGGCCAACGTCCTGACTTTC. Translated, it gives CASSLVLVSGANVLTF.

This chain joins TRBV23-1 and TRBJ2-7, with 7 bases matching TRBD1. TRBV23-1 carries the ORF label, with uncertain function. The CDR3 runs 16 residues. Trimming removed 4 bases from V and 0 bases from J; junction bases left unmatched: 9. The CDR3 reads CASSPPRDSISYEQYF. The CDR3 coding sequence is TGCGCCAGCAGTCCTCCCCGGGACAGCATCTCCTACGAGCAGTACTTC.

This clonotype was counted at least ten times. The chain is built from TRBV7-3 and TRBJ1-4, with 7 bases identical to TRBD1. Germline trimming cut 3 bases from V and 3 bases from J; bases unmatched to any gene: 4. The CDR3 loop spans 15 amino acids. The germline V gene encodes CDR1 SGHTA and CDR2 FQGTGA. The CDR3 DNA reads TGTGCCAGCAGCTTGACAGGGAGCCCTAATGAAAAACTGTTTTTT. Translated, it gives CASSLTGSPNEKLFF.

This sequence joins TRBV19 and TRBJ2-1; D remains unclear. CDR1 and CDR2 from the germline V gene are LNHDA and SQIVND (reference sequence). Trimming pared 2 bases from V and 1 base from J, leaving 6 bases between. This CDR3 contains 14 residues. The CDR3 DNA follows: TGTGCCAGTAGTATAAGTGCGTCCTACAATGAGCAGTTCTTC. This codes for CASSISASYNEQFF.

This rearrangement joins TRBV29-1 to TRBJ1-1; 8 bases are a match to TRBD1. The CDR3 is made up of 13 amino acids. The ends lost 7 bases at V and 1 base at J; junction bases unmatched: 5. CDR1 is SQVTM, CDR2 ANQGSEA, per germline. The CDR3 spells CSARTGTNTEAFF. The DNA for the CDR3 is TGCAGCGCCCGGACAGGGACGAACACTGAAGCTTTCTTT.

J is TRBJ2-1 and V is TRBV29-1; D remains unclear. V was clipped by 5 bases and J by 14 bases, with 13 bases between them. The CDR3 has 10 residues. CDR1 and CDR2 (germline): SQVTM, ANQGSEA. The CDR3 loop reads CSVFGLTEFF. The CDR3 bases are TGCAGCGTTTTCGGCTTAACGGAGTTCTTC.